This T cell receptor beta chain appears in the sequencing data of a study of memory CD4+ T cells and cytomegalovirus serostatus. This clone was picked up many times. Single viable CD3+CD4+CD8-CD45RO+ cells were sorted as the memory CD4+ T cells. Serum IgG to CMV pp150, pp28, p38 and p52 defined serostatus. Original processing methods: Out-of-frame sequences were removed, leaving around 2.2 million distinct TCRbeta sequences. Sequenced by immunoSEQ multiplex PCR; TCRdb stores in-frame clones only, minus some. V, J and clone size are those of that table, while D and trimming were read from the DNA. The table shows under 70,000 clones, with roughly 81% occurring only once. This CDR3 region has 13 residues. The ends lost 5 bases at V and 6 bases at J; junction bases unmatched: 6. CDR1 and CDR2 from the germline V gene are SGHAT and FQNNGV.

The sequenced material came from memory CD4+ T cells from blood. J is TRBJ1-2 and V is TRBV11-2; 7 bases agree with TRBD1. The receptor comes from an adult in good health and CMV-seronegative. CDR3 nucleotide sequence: TGTGCCAGCAGCCAGGGACAGTTAGATGGCTACACCTTC. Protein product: CASSQGQLDGYTF.